A single sample is the source of the 6 T cell receptor beta chains below, sequenced in a study of shared clonotypes between healthy human individuals. Profiling relied on immunoSEQ multiplex PCR, and the TCRdb table lists in-frame clones only, not all of them. Of some 1 million clones in the sample, about 77% are singletons; the top ten hold over 1.3%. Material for sequencing was memory CD4+ T cells sorted from blood. Subset in this sample: CD45RA-negative fraction. Receptors were obtained from a man between 18 and 29 years old in good health.

The chain joins TRBV5-1 to TRBJ2-2; the D gene is possibly TRBD2 (7 bases). CDR1 is SGHRS, CDR2 YFSETQ, per germline. The CDR3 is made up of 17 amino acids. V was pared by 6 bases and J by 6 bases, with 24 bases between. CDR3 loop: CASTNTPGGALPGELFF. In nucleotides, the CDR3 is TGCGCCAGCACTAATACCCCGGGGGGCGCTTTGCCCGGGGAGCTGTTTTTT.

This clone has a handful of counts. In the same sample, other DNA sequences code for this CDR3. The chain employs TRBV6-1 and TRBJ1-4, with D hard to call. The V and J ends lost 0 bases and 8 bases respectively, with 4 bases between them. Per germline, CDR1 MNHNS and CDR2 SASEGT. The length of the CDR3 is 12 residues. The CDR3 nucleotides read TGTGCCAGCAGTGAAGCCTGGGAAAAACTGTTTTTT. Protein sequence: CASSEAWEKLFF.

With regard to this clone: A junction end diverges from the germline sequence, so it may reflect a read error. The V and J genes are TRBV9 and TRBJ1-2, with D uncertain. The CDR3 consists of 14 residues. Germline V CDR1 and CDR2: SGDLS, YYNGEE. CDR3 DNA sequence: TGTGCCAGCAGCGTTCGGGGAGGTAACGATGGCTACACCTTC. Amino acids: CASSVRGGNDGYTF.

The chain combines TRBV5-1 with TRBJ2-3, with D possibly being TRBD2 (5 bases). The V end lost 1 base, the J end lost 3 bases, and 12 bases lay between the germline ends. Per the germline V gene, CDR1 is SGHRS and CDR2 is YFSETQ. This CDR3 has 15 amino acids. The CDR3 spells CASSLTTTGTDTQYF. The CDR3, as DNA: TGCGCCAGCAGCTTGACTACAACGGGAACAGATACGCAGTATTTT.

The rearrangement links TRBV6-1 to TRBJ1-2; D is unresolved. The CDR3 spans 14 residues. The ends were cut back, 2 bases at V and 3 bases at J, with 10 bases in the middle. The germline V gene encodes CDR1 MNHNS and CDR2 SASEGT. CDR3 DNA: TGTGCCAGCAGTGAAAGTTTGAGTTACTATGGCTACACCTTC. It codes for CASSESLSYYGYTF.

This chain links TRBV28 with TRBJ2-5, with 8 bases that match TRBD1. The J call may be wrong; the DNA end is better matched by TRBJ2-7. Germline V gene data show CDR1 as MDHEN and CDR2 as SYDVKM. This CDR3 region has 13 residues. The CDR3: CASRTGELYEQYF. The CDR3 DNA reads TGTGCCAGCAGGACAGGGGAGCTCTACGAGCAGTACTTC.